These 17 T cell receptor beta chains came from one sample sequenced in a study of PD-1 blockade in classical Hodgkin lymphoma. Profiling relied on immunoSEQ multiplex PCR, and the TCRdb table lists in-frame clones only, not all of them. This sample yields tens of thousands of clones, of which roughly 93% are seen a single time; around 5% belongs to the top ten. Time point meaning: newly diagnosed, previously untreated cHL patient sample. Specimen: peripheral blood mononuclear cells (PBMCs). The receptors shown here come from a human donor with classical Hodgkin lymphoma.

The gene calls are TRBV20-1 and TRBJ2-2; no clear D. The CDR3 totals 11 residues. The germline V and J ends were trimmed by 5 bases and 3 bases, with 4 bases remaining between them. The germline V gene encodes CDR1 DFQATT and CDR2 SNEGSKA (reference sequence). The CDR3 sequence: CSAGHTGELFF. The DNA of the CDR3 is TGCAGTGCTGGGCACACCGGGGAGCTGTTTTTT.

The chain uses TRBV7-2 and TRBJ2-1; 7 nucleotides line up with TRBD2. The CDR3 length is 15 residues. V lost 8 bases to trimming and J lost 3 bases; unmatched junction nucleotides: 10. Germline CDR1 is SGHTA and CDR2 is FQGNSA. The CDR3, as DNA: TGTGCCAGCTCGGAGGCGGGCGGGGGCTACAATGAGCAGTTCTTC. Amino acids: CASSEAGGGYNEQFF.

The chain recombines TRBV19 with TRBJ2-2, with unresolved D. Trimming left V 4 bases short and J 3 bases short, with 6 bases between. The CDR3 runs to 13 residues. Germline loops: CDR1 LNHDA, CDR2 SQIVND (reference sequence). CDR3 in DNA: TGTGCCAGTAGTAAAAGGGACACCGGGGAGCTGTTTTTT. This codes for CASSKRDTGELFF.

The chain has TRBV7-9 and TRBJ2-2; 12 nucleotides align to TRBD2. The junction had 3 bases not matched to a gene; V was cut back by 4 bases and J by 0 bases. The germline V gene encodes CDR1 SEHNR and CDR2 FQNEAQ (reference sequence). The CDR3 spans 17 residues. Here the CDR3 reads CASSSTSGRANTGELFF. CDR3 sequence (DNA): TGTGCCAGCAGCTCGACTAGCGGGAGAGCGAACACCGGGGAGCTGTTTTTT.

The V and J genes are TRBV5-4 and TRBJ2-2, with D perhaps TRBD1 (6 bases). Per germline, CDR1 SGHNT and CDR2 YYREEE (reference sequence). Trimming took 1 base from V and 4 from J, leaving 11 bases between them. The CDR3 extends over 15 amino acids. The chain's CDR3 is CASSLFTGPTGELFF. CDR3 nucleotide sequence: TGTGCCAGCAGCTTGTTCACAGGGCCCACCGGGGAGCTGTTTTTT. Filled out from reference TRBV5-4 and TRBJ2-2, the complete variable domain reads ETGVTQSPTHLIKTRGQQVTLRCSSQSGHNTVSWYQQALGQGPQFIFQYYREEENGRGNFPPRFSGLQFPNYSSELNVNALELDDSALYLCASSLFTGPTGELFFGEGSRLTVL.

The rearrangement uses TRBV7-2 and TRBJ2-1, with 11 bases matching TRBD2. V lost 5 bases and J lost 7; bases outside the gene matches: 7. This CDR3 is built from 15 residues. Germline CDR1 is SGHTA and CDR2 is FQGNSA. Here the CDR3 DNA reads TGTGCCAGCAGCATATCGGGACTAGCGGATAATGAGCAGTTCTTC. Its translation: CASSISGLADNEQFF.

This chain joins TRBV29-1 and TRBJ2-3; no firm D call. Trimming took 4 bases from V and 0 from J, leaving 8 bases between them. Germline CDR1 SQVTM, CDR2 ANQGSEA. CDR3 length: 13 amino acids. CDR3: CSVVVGSTDTQYF. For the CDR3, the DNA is TGCAGCGTTGTTGTCGGGAGCACAGATACGCAGTATTTT.

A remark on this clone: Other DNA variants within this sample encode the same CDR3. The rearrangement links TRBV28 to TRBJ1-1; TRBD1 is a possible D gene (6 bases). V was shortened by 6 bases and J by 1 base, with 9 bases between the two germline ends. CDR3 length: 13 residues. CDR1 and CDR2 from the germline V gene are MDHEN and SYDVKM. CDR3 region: CASSLQGNTEAFF. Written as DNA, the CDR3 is TGTGCCAGCAGCCTACAGGGGAACACTGAAGCTTTCTTT.

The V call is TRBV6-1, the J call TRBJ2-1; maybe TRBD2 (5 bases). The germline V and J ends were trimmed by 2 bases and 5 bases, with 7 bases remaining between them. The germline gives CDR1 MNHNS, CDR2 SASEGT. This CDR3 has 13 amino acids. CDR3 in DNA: TGTGCCAGCAGTGAAACCGGGGACAATGAGCAGTTCTTC. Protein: CASSETGDNEQFF.

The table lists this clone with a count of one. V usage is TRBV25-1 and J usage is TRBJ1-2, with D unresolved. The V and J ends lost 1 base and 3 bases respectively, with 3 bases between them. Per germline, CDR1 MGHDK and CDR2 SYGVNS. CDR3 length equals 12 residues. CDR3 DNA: TGTGCCAGCAGTGAATCGGACTATGGCTACACCTTC. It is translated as CASSESDYGYTF.

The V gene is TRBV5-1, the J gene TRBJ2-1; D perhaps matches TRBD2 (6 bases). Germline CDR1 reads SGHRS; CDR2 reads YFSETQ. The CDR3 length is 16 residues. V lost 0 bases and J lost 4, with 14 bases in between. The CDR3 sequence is CASSLGRPGLYNEQFF. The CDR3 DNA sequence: TGCGCCAGCAGCTTGGGACGGCCGGGACTTTACAATGAGCAGTTCTTC. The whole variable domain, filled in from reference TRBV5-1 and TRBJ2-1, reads KAGVTQTPRYLIKTRGQQVTLSCSPISGHRSVSWYQQTPGQGLQFLFEYFSETQRNKGNFPGRFSGRQFSNSRSEMNVSTLELGDSALYLCASSLGRPGLYNEQFFGPGTRLTVL.

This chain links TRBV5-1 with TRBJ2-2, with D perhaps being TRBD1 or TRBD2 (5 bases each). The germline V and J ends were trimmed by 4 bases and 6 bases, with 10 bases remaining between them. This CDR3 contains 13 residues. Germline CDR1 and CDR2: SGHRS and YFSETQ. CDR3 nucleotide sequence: TGCGCCAGCAGCGATCAGGGAGCCGGGGAGCTGTTTTTT. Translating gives CASSDQGAGELFF.

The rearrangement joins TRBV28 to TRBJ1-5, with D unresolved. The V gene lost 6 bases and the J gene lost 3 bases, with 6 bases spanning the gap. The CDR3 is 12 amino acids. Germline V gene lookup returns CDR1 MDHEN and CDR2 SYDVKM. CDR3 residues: CASSPPNQPQHF. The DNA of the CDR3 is TGTGCCAGCAGCCCCCCCAATCAGCCCCAGCATTTT.

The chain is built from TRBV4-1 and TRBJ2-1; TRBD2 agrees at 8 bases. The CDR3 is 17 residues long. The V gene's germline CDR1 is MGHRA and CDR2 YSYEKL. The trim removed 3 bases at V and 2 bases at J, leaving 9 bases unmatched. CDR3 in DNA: TGCGCCAGCAGCCAGGGTACCGGGACTAGGACCTACAATGAGCAGTTCTTC. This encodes CASSQGTGTRTYNEQFF.

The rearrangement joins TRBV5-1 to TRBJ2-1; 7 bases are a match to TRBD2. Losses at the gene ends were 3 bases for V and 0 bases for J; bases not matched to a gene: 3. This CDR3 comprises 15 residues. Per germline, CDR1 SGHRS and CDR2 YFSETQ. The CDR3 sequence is CASSYAGDSYNEQFF. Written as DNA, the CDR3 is TGCGCCAGCAGCTATGCGGGGGACTCCTACAATGAGCAGTTCTTC.

The CDR3 DNA sequence: TGTGCCAGCAGTCTCCGGGACAATTTATATACGCAGTATTTT. Amino acids: CASSLRDNLYTQYF. J is TRBJ2-3 and V is TRBV6-5, with D possibly TRBD1 on 6 matching bases. V lost 5 bases and J 7 bases, leaving 16 bases between the germline ends. Germline assignment: CDR1 MNHEY and CDR2 SVGAGI. The CDR3 runs 14 residues.

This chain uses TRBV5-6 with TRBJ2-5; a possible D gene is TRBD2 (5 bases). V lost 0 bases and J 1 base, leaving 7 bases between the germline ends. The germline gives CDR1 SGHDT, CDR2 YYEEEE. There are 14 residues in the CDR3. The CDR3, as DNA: TGTGCCAGCAGCTTGGAGAGGGTCCAAGAGACCCAGTACTTC. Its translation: CASSLERVQETQYF.